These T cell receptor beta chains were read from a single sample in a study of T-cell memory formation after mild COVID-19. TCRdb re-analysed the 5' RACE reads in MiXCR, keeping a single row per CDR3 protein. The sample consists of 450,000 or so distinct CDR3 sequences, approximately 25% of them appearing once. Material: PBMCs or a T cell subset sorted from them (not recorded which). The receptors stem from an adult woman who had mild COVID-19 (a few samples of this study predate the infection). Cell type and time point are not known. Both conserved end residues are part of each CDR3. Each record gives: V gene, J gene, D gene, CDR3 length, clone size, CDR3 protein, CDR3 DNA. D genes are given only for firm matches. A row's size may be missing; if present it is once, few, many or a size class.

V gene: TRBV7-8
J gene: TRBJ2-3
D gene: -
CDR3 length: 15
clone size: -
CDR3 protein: CASSLAAGITDTQYF
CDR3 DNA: TGTGCCAGCAGCTTAGCGGCGGGGATCACAGATACGCAGTATTTT

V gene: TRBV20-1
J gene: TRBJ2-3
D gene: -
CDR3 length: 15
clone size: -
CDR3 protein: CSALQAVEATDTQYF
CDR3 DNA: TGCAGTGCCCTCCAGGCGGTGGAGGCGACAGATACGCAGTATTTT

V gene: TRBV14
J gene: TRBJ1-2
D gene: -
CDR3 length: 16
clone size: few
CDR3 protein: CASSQKGGSRPYGYTF
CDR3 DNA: TGTGCCAGCAGCCAAAAAGGGGGATCGAGACCCTATGGCTACACCTTC

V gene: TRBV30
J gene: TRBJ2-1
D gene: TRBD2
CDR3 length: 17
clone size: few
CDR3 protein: CAWSAVGTSGIGNEQFF
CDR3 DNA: TGTGCCTGGAGTGCCGTGGGTACTAGCGGGATTGGGAATGAGCAGTTCTTC

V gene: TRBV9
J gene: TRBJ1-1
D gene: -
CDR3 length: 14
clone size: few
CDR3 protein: CASSRTEMNTEAFF
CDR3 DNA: TGTGCCAGCAGCCGTACGGAGATGAACACTGAAGCTTTCTTT

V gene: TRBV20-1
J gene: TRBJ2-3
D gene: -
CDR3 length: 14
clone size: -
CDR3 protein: CSALAAFSTDTQYF
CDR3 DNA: TGCAGTGCTTTAGCGGCTTTTAGCACAGATACGCAGTATTTT

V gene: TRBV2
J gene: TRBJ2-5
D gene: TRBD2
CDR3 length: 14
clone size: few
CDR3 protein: CASSETSPQETQYF
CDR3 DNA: TGTGCCAGCAGTGAGACTAGCCCTCAAGAGACCCAGTACTTC

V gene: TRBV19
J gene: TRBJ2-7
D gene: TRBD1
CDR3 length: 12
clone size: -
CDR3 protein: CASSSGQGSPYF
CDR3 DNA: TGTGCCAGTAGTTCCGGACAGGGCAGTCCTTACTTC

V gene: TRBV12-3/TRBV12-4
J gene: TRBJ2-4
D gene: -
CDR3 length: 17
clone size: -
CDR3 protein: CASSFRRQAEAKNIQYF
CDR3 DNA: TGTGCCAGCAGTTTTAGGAGACAGGCCGAAGCCAAAAACATTCAGTACTTC

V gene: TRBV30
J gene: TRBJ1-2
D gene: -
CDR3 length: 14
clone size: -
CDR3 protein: CAWSGTAAYYGYTF
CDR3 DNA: TGTGCCTGGAGCGGGACCGCCGCATACTATGGCTACACCTTC

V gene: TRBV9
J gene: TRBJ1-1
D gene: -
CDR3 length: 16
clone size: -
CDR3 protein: CASSVSKNQGNTEAFF
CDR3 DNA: TGTGCCAGCAGCGTAAGCAAGAACCAGGGGAACACTGAAGCTTTCTTT

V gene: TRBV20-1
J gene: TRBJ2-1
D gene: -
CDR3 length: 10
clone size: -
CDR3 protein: CSAEYYEQFF
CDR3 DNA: TGCAGTGCGGAATACTATGAGCAGTTCTTC

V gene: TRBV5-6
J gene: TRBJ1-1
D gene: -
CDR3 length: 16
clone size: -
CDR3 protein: CASSHLAGTRPSGAFF
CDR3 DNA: TGTGCCAGCAGTCACCTCGCCGGGACGCGGCCCTCGGGAGCTTTCTTT

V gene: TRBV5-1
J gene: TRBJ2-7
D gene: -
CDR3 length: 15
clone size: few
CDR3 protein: CASSLGQGPYYEQYF
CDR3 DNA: TGCGCCAGCAGCTTGGGGCAGGGTCCCTACTACGAGCAGTACTTC